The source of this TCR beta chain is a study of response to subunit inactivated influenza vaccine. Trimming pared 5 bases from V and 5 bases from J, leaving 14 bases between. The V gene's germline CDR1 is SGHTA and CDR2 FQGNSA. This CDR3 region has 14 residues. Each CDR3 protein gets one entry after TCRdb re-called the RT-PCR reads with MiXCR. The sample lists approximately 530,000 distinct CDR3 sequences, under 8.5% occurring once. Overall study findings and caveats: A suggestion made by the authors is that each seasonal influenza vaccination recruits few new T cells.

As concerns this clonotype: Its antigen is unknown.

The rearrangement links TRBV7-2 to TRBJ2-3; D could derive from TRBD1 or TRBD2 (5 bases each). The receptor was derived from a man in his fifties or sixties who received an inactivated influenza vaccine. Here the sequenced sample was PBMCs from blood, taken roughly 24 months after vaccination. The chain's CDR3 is CASSTGPGGDTQYF. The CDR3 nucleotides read TGTGCCAGCAGCACTGGTCCTGGGGGAGATACGCAGTATTTT. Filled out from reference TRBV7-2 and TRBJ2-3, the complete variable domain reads GAGVSQSPSNKVTEKGKDVELRCDPISGHTALYWYRQSLGQGLEFLIYFQGNSAPDKSGLPSDRFSAERTGGSVSTLTIQRTQQEDSAVYLCASSTGPGGDTQYFGPGTRLTVL.